This TCR beta chain appears in the sequencing data of a study of blood T cell repertoires in COVID-19 (dated by TCRdb to the early 2020s). Context from the whole study: Samples covering the acute and convalescent phases of COVID-19 were provided by collaborators in the United States, Italy and Spain. The prospective study material was composed of cDNA or gDNA derived from T cells, B-cell-depleted T cells, or PBMCs. Samples came from the ongoing ImmuneRACE study (first 160 participants) plus 1,254 subjects from 6 global collaborators. Deeply sampled blood TCRbeta repertoires from subjects exposed to, actively infected with, or recovered from COVID-19 were included in the dataset. A freely available public database, intended as a resource for researchers studying the immune response to SARS-CoV-2, is where the repertoires were released. A de-identified subject ID, COVID-19 status, age in years and sex were almost always included in the sample metadata. Where available, HLA class I and class II types were taken from metadata supplied by the sample provider and were not determined by assay-based typing.

Broader findings and caveats from the paper: How much clinical and demographic metadata was included differed by source and by participant, and the metadata was provided uncurated.

TCRbeta CDR3 regions were amplified from genomic DNA using the immunoSEQ Assay, a bias-controlled multiplex PCR. The study's processing was this. The number of nucleated cells in each sample was estimated from the amplification of reference gene primers within the assay. Sequence reads were collapsed and filtered to measure the absolute abundance of every unique TCRbeta CDR3 rearrangement. For each sample, productive Simpson clonality was calculated as the square root of Simpson's diversity index over productive rearrangements. TCRdb limited this immuneACCESS table to in-frame rearrangements with V and J called. A share of clones is missing; checked studies link under half to unresolved V genes, and the rest is unexplained. D and trimming come from the DNA, and the V and J calls and clone size come from that table. The sample records some 200,000 clones, just over 85% of which are singletons. 3% to 4.5% of the sample is in the top ten clones.

On this clone: The clone's antigen remains unknown. No base quality information exists; no much larger clone differs at one position.

In the prospective study, participants were about 18 to 95 years old, resided in about two dozen geographic areas of the United States, and were enrolled through a virtual design. In the prospective study, participants were assigned to cohorts based on the clinical history participants reported in a screening survey and a study questionnaire. Each participant in the prospective study had whole blood, serum and a nasopharyngeal or oropharyngeal swab collected by mobile phlebotomists. Prospective study participants could optionally give additional blood draws and questionnaires over a roughly two-month period. Prospective study blood samples were shipped either frozen or at room temperature before DNA extraction. CDR1 and CDR2 (MNHEY, SVGAGI) derive from the germline V gene. V loses 2 bases, J loses 5 bases, and the germline ends lie 9 bases apart. Its CDR3 holds 13 amino acids, cysteine through phenylalanine. The retained sequence is limited to the CDR3, 39 bases, with the frame set at the first base.

The sequenced sample was PBMCs or T cells enriched from blood (not recorded which). The TCR sequence derives from a woman between 40 and 50 years old with acute COVID-19. Recombination linked TRBV6-5 to TRBJ1-2, with the D gene call left open. CDR3 region: CASSYEGSYGYTF. The DNA sequence reads TGTGCCAGCAGTTACGAGGGAAGTTATGGCTACACCTTC.